Following are 15 T cell receptor beta chains from one sample sequenced in a study of blood T cell repertoires in COVID-19. The protocol was immunoSEQ multiplex PCR, while the TCRdb copy is restricted to in-frame clones and leaves out a portion. This table holds roughly 350,000 clones, around nine tenths found once. Sequenced: peripheral blood. The receptors originated from a woman in her 70s with COVID-19, enrolled during active disease.

The chain recombines TRBV27 with TRBJ1-1; D gene ambiguous. The V end lost 7 bases, the J end lost 6 bases, and 15 bases lay between the germline ends. The CDR3 sequence is 13 residues long. Germline assignment: CDR1 MNHEY and CDR2 SMNVEV (reference sequence). This chain's CDR3 is CASNSSPTSEAFF. The CDR3 coding sequence is TGTGCCAGCAATAGTAGCCCCACCTCTGAAGCTTTCTTT.

This chain joins TRBV18 and TRBJ2-7, with a weak D call TRBD2 (5 bases). Germline values: CDR1 KGHSH, CDR2 LQKENI. The CDR3 covers 14 residues. The V end was cut by 2 bases, the J end by 0 bases, with 8 bases between. The CDR3 sequence is CASSPEGISYEQYF. The CDR3 region has the DNA TGTGCCAGCTCACCAGAGGGTATCTCCTACGAGCAGTACTTC.

This clone was seen more than once but under ten times. The chain carries TRBV6-5 and TRBJ2-1; 7 bases fit TRBD1. The trim removed 10 bases at V and 5 bases at J, leaving 11 bases unmatched. CDR1 and CDR2 from the germline V gene are MNHEY and SVGAGI. This CDR3 spans 14 amino acids. This CDR3 reads CATTYSGTDNEQFF. The CDR3 nucleotides read TGTGCCACCACCTATTCCGGGACAGACAATGAGCAGTTCTTC.

The genes are TRBV28 and TRBJ2-7; 9 bases line up with TRBD2. Trimming took 6 bases from V and 3 from J; bases not matched to a gene: 9. This CDR3 contains 15 residues. Germline V gene lookup returns CDR1 MDHEN and CDR2 SYDVKM. The CDR3 nucleotides are TGTGCCAGCAGATCTAGCGGGGCGATCTACTACGAGCAGTACTTC. It yields the protein CASRSSGAIYYEQYF.

The chain carries TRBV11-3 and TRBJ2-7, with unresolved D. V lost 1 base and J lost 2, with 9 bases in between. Germline CDR1 is SGHNT and CDR2 is YENEEA. The CDR3 has 14 residues. Here the CDR3 DNA reads TGTGCCAGCAGCTTAGGGGCAACACCCTACGAGCAGTACTTC. Translated: CASSLGATPYEQYF.

For this clone: At one end the junction does not follow the germline gene, possibly because of a read error. Other DNA sequences in this specimen translate into the identical CDR3. The chain is built from TRBV27 and TRBJ2-1; 8 bases line up with TRBD1. This CDR3 has 15 amino acids. Germline-derived CDR1 and CDR2 are MNHEY and SMNVEV (reference sequence). In DNA form, the CDR3 reads TGTGCCAGCAGTGGGGACAGGAGCTCCTACAATGAGCAATTCTTC. Translated, it gives CASSGDRSSYNEQFF.

J is TRBJ2-3 and V is TRBV6-5; 7 nucleotides line up with TRBD1. The CDR3 has 13 amino acids. Unmatched junction bases numbered 2, after V lost 8 bases and J lost 0 bases. Germline values: CDR1 MNHEY, CDR2 SVGAGI. Here the CDR3 reads CASGGQSTDTQYF. The CDR3 DNA follows: TGTGCCAGCGGGGGACAGAGCACAGATACGCAGTATTTT.

This chain connects TRBV19 to TRBJ1-1; TRBD1 aligns across 11 bases. Germline CDR1 LNHDA, CDR2 SQIVND (reference sequence). V dropped 8 bases and J dropped 0; count of bases not matched to a gene: 11. This CDR3 has 17 amino acids. CDR3 protein: CASPEGDRGNMNTEAFF. Written as DNA, the CDR3 is TGTGCCAGTCCCGAGGGGGACAGGGGGAATATGAACACTGAAGCTTTCTTT.

The CDR3 loop is CASSSHSPYEQYF. CDR3 in DNA: TGTGCCAGCAGCTCACATTCCCCCTACGAGCAGTACTTC. The chain is built from TRBV28 and TRBJ2-7; D is uncertain. CDR1 is MDHEN and CDR2 is SYDVKM in the germline V gene. This CDR3 contains 13 residues. The V gene lost 6 bases and the J gene lost 2 bases, with 11 bases spanning the gap.

This clone was observed a handful of times. The chain carries TRBV19 and TRBJ2-2; D may be TRBD2 (5 bases). The germline V gene encodes CDR1 LNHDA and CDR2 SQIVND (reference sequence). Deletions cut 5 bases from V and 7 bases from J, with 14 bases between. The CDR3 is 14 amino acids. CDR3 in amino acids: CASSRSDFRGELFF. Here the CDR3 DNA reads TGTGCCAGTAGTCGCTCGGACTTTCGCGGGGAGCTGTTTTTT.

The V gene is TRBV6-2 or TRBV6-3, the J gene TRBJ1-5; D remains ambiguous. The CDR3 consists of 16 residues. CDR1 is MNHEY, CDR2 SVGEGT, per germline. The V end lost 6 bases, the J end lost 5 bases, and 20 bases lay between the germline ends. The CDR3 is CASSSTEGRGDQPQHF. As DNA, the CDR3 is TGTGCCAGCAGCTCTACTGAGGGTCGTGGGGATCAGCCCCAGCATTTT.

The chain employs TRBV20-1 and TRBJ2-1, with 9 bases matching TRBD2. The V and J ends lost 3 bases and 9 bases, in that order; junction bases with no gene match: 6. CDR1 and CDR2 (germline): DFQATT, SNEGSKA (reference sequence). The CDR3 has 13 residues. For the CDR3, the DNA is TGCAGTGCTAGTGGGCTAGCGGGGAGTGAGCAGTTCTTC. Protein sequence: CSASGLAGSEQFF.

This chain links TRBV21-1 with TRBJ1-1; the table names TRBD1, a call not compared with the DNA. TRBV21-1 represents a pseudogene. CDR3 size: 16 residues. The CDR3 here is CASGPPFGTMNTEAFF. CDR3 in DNA: TGTGCCAGCGGTCCTCCATTCGGGACAATGAACACTGAAGCTTTCTTT.

The CDR3 loop reads CASSYSTETEAFF. Written as DNA, the CDR3 is TGTGCCAGCAGTTACTCGACTGAGACTGAAGCTTTCTTT. The chain is built from TRBV6-2 or TRBV6-3 and TRBJ1-1; D gene unclear. V was cut by 0 bases and J by 5 bases, with 7 bases left in between. Germline CDR1 is MNHEY and CDR2 is SVGEGT. CDR3 size: 13 residues.

This sequence joins TRBV20-1 and TRBJ2-2; the D gene is possibly TRBD2 (7 bases). The V end lost 5 bases, the J end lost 0 bases, and 22 bases lay between the germline ends. CDR3 length: 18 amino acids. CDR1 and CDR2 from the germline V gene are DFQATT and SNEGSKA (reference sequence). The CDR3 DNA reads as TGCAGTGCTGGTGCTCAAGCGGGGACAATTGCGAACACCGGGGAGCTGTTTTTT. This codes for CSAGAQAGTIANTGELFF.